These 8 T cell receptor beta chains were all obtained from the same sample, sequenced in a study of OX40 agonist ivuxolimab in advanced cancers. Clones were sequenced by immunoSEQ multiplex PCR, and TCRdb holds only the in-frame ones, with some missing. The data show 36,000 or so clones, about 78% seen once. The sample was CD4+ or CD8+ T cells sorted from blood, taken in a trial of the OX40 agonist ivuxolimab. Receptor source: an adult with an advanced solid tumor such as melanoma, head and neck, liver or kidney cancer.

J is TRBJ2-6 and V is TRBV5-6, with D uncertain. Trimming left V 4 bases short and J 1 base short, with 9 bases between. Germline V gene sequence: CDR1 SGHDT, CDR2 YYEEEE. The CDR3 totals 15 residues. The CDR3 DNA follows: TGTGCCAGCAGCATCGACACGTCTGGGGCCAACGTCCTGACTTTC. It specifies CASSIDTSGANVLTF.

The chain is built from TRBV27 and TRBJ1-1, with no clear D. V shed 3 bases and J shed 0 bases, with 5 bases lying between them. The germline CDR1 and CDR2 sequences are MNHEY and SMNVEV (reference sequence). The CDR3 spans 13 residues. This CDR3 is CASSFQLNTEAFF. The CDR3 DNA reads as TGTGCCAGCAGTTTTCAGTTGAACACTGAAGCTTTCTTT.

The genes are TRBV4-2 and TRBJ1-2; TRBD1 is a possible D gene (6 bases). Between the trimmed V and J ends, which lost 4 bases and 4 bases, there was a span of 13 bases. This CDR3 is built from 14 residues. Germline lookup yields CDR1 LGHNA and CDR2 YNFKEQ. CDR3 amino acids: CASSPYGGLYGYTF. The CDR3 coding sequence is TGTGCCAGCAGCCCCTACGGGGGCCTCTATGGCTACACCTTC.

The J gene is TRBJ2-2, the V gene TRBV7-2, with D perhaps being TRBD1 or TRBD2 (6 bases each). From germline, CDR1 is SGHTA and CDR2 FQGNSA. This CDR3 has 18 residues. V was pared by 5 bases and J by 0 bases, with 19 bases between. The CDR3, as DNA: TGTGCCAGCAGCCCACGGTGGGGGGCGCCCGCGAACACCGGGGAGCTGTTTTTT. Its protein is CASSPRWGAPANTGELFF.

This clone has just one count. This sequence joins TRBV4-1 and TRBJ2-7; 11 nucleotides match TRBD2. The CDR3 contains 16 residues. The V gene's germline CDR1 is MGHRA and CDR2 YSYEKL. The J segment lost 5 bases and the V segment lost 0 bases, leaving 6 bases of the junction unmatched. The chain's CDR3 is CASSQDPLAGGNEQYF. The CDR3 bases are TGCGCCAGCAGCCAAGATCCTTTAGCGGGGGGGAACGAGCAGTACTTC.

This chain links TRBV28 with TRBJ2-1; no reliable D call. The CDR3 has 14 amino acids. Germline CDR1 and CDR2: MDHEN and SYDVKM. Between the trimmed V and J ends, which lost 4 bases and 0 bases, there was a span of 7 bases. The CDR3 loop reads CASSYTSSYNEQFF. CDR3 nucleotides: TGTGCCAGCAGTTACACGAGCTCCTACAATGAGCAGTTCTTC.

This clone has more than one count but fewer than ten. The chain is built from TRBV7-6 and TRBJ2-2; D remains ambiguous. Germline CDR1 reads SGHVS; CDR2 reads FNYEAQ. The CDR3 is 13 amino acids. Trimming removed 0 bases at V and 3 bases at J, with 2 bases between. DNA of the CDR3: TGTGCCAGCAGCTTAGCTTACACCGGGGAGCTGTTTTTT. This sequence encodes CASSLAYTGELFF.

The chain carries TRBV13 and TRBJ2-1; 10 bases map to TRBD1. V was clipped by 8 bases and J by 6 bases; unmatched bases: 10. The CDR3 is 15 residues long. In germline, CDR1 is PRHDT, CDR2 FYEKMQ (reference sequence). CDR3 residues: CASEAGTGAPNEQFF. The CDR3 DNA is TGTGCCAGCGAGGCTGGGACAGGGGCCCCCAATGAGCAGTTCTTC.